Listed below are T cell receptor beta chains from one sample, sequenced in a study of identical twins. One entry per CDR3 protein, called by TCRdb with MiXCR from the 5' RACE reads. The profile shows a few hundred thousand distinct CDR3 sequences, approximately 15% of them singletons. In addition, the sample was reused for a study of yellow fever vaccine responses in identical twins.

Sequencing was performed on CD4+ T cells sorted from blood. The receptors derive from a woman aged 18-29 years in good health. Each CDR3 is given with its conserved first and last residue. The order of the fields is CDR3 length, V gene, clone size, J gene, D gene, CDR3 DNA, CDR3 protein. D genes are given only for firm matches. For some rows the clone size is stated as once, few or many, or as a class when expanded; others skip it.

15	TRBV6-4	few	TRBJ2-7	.	TGTGCCAGCAGTGAAGGGGCAGGGGGGTCCTACGAGCAGTACTTC	CASSEGAGGSYEQYF
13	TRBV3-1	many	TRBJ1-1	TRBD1	TGTGCCAGCAGCCGTCAGGGGGGAACTGAAGCTTTCTTT	CASSRQGGTEAFF
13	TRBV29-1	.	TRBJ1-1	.	TGCAGCGGATCTAGGGGAAGGGATACTGAAGCTTTCTTT	CSGSRGRDTEAFF
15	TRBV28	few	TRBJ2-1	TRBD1	TGTGCCAGCAGGTCCGGGACAGGGGGGCGGAATGAGCAGTTCTTC	CASRSGTGGRNEQFF
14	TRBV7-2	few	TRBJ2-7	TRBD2	TGTGCCAGCAGCTTAGTGCGGGAGTCCTACGAGCAGTACTTC	CASSLVRESYEQYF
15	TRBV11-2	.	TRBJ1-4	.	TGTGCCAGCAGCCTCGCTGGGCGGCGTAATGAAAAACTGTTTTTT	CASSLAGRRNEKLFF
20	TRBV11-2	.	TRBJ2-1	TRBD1	TGTGCCAGCAGCTTGCCCCGGGACAGGACCCCCCAAAGCTCCTACAATGAGCAGTTCTTC	CASSLPRDRTPQSSYNEQFF
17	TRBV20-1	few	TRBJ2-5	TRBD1	TGCAGTGCGGAGGGACAGGGGGGAGCGGGAGGTGCGGAGACCCAGTACTTC	CSAEGQGGAGGAETQYF
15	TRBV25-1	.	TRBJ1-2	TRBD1	TGTGCCAGCAGTGAGGCCGGGACAGGGGACTATGGCTACACCTTC	CASSEAGTGDYGYTF
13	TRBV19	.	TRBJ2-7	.	TGTGCCAGTACCGACAGGAGGACCTACGAGCAGTACTTC	CASTDRRTYEQYF
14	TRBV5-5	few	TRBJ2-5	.	TGTGCCAGCAGCTCTCGACAGGCTCCAGAGACCCAGTACTTC	CASSSRQAPETQYF
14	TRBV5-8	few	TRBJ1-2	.	TGTGCCAGCAGCTTGGGGACACTTATCGGGGGCTACACCTTC	CASSLGTLIGGYTF
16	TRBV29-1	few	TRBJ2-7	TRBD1	TGCAGCGCCCGTCCCGGGACAGGGGCCAGCTCCTACGAGCAGTACTTC	CSARPGTGASSYEQYF
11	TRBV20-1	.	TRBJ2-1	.	TGCAGTGCTCTGGTCCGTGATGAGCAGTTCTTC	CSALVRDEQFF
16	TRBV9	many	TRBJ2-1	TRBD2	TGTGCCAGCAGCGTAGCCTCCACGGGGGGGCTCGGTGAGCAGTTCTTC	CASSVASTGGLGEQFF
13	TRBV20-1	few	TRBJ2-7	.	TGCAGTCCCTACCGCCCAGGGACCTACGAGCAGTACTTC	CSPYRPGTYEQYF
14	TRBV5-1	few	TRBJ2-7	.	TGCGCCAGCAGCTCATATAGCGGAGCCACCGAGCAGTACTTC	CASSSYSGATEQYF
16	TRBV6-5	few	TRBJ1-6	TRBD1	TGTGCCAGCAGTTCCGGGACAGGGGGAAGTAGTTCACCCCTCCACTTT	CASSSGTGGSSSPLHF